These T cell receptor beta chains were read from a single sample in a study of beta chain features in type 1 diabetes. Measured with immunoSEQ multiplex PCR; TCRdb has only the in-frame clones, and not every one. The table lists roughly 40,000 clones, about two thirds of them singletons. The specimen was Tregs from blood. All receptors derive from a woman aged 25 to 39 in good health. Each CDR3 is given with its conserved first and last residue. D genes are given only for firm matches. Part of the rows lack a size; the others show once, few, many or a class for expanded clones.

>once|-|15|TRBJ1-4|TRBV6-6
TGTGCCAGCAGTTACCCGTCCGGTCAGGCTGAAAAACTGTTTTTT
CASSYPSGQAEKLFF
>once|-|15|TRBJ2-3|TRBV7-2
TGTGCCAGCAGCCAAACTAGTAGCCTCCCAGATACGCAGTATTTT
CASSQTSSLPDTQYF
>-|TRBD1|16|TRBJ1-5|TRBV15
TGTGCCACCAGCGTTAGGCGGACAGGGGTAGGTCAGCCCCAGCATTTT
CATSVRRTGVGQPQHF
>-|-|14|TRBJ2-4|TRBV2
TGTGCCAGCTTGGGCAGAATAGCCAAAAACATTCAGTACTTC
CASLGRIAKNIQYF
>-|TRBD2|15|TRBJ2-7|TRBV27
TGTGCCAGCTCTTTATCTAGCGGGGCATTCTACGAGCAGTACTTC
CASSLSSGAFYEQYF
>few|-|19|TRBJ2-7|TRBV21-1
-
CASSKGRAGVGPGTYEQYF
>-|TRBD1|12|TRBJ1-2|TRBV7-9
TGTGCCAGCAGCCGGGACAGCTATGGCTACACCTTC
CASSRDSYGYTF
>-|-|15|TRBJ2-2|TRBV7-9
TGTGCCAGCAGCTTGAGTAGTCTGAACACCGGGGAGCTGTTTTTT
CASSLSSLNTGELFF
>-|-|16|TRBJ2-7|TRBV4-1
TGCGCCAGCAGCCTCCACTTCCCAGCGGAAACCTACGAGCAGTACTTC
CASSLHFPAETYEQYF
>-|TRBD2|17|TRBJ2-2|TRBV15
TGTGCCACCAGCAGACGACTAGCGGGAAGTAACACCGGGGAGCTGTTTTTT
CATSRRLAGSNTGELFF
>-|-|14|TRBJ2-3|TRBV6-5
TGTGCCAGCAGTTACGTTCGGGAAGACGGTACGCAGTATTTT
CASSYVREDGTQYF
>few|TRBD2|15|TRBJ2-1|TRBV9
TGTGCCAGCAGCCCCCGACTAGCGGCCTACAATGAGCAGTTCTTC
CASSPRLAAYNEQFF
>-|-|14|TRBJ1-3|TRBV28
TGTGCCAGCAGCTTAACAGGAGCTGGAAACACCATATATTTT
CASSLTGAGNTIYF
>-|TRBD2|14|TRBJ2-5|TRBV28
TGTGCCAGCGGAAGACTAGCCGACCGGGAGACCCAGTACTTC
CASGRLADRETQYF
>-|-|15|TRBJ2-7|TRBV4-2
TGTGCCAGCAGCCAAGATAGGGACACTGCCTACGAGCAGTACTTC
CASSQDRDTAYEQYF
>-|-|9|TRBJ2-3|TRBV29-1
TGCAGCGTCGGGAAAGCGCAGTATTTT
CSVGKAQYF
>-|TRBD1|14|TRBJ2-4|TRBV6-1
TGTGCCAGCAGCAAGGACAGGGGGCAAAACATTCAGTACTTC
CASSKDRGQNIQYF
>-|TRBD2|15|TRBJ2-7|TRBV7-9
TGTGCCAGCAGCCTTGGGGGGGTTTGGGCCTACGAGCAGTACTTC
CASSLGGVWAYEQYF
>-|TRBD2|15|TRBJ2-2|TRBV7-2
TGTGCCAGCAGCTTAAGGGACTACCCCACCGGGGAGCTGTTTTTT
CASSLRDYPTGELFF
>-|TRBD2|16|TRBJ2-5|TRBV7-9
TGTGCCAGCAGCTTATCCCGAGCGGGAGGCCGAGAGACCCAGTACTTC
CASSLSRAGGRETQYF
>-|-|14|TRBJ2-2|TRBV9
TGTGCCAGCAGCGTAGAGCAGCGGACCGGGGAGCTGTTTTTT
CASSVEQRTGELFF
>-|-|15|TRBJ1-3|TRBV29-1
TGCAGCGTTGCCCTCCTGACGGAGTCTGGAAACACCATATATTTT
CSVALLTESGNTIYF
>once|TRBD2|14|TRBJ2-3|TRBV6-1
TGTGCCAGCAGAGAGATACGGACTAGCTTCACGCAGTATTTT
CASREIRTSFTQYF
>-|-|16|TRBJ2-7|TRBV5-1
TGCGCCAGCAGCTTGGCGGGGGACAGAGGCTCCTACGAGCAGTACTTC
CASSLAGDRGSYEQYF
>-|-|11|TRBJ1-1|TRBV6-1
TGTGCCAGCAGCCGAGGGTCTGAAGCTTTCTTT
CASSRGSEAFF
>-|-|13|TRBJ2-7|TRBV28
TGTGCCAGCAGTCCCCCATTCAGATCCGAGCAGTACTTC
CASSPPFRSEQYF
>-|TRBD2|20|TRBJ2-7|TRBV4-3
TGCGCCAGCAGCCAAGATTCTCCGGGACGGAGACTAGCGGGAGACTACGAGCAGTACTTC
CASSQDSPGRRLAGDYEQYF
>few|TRBD2|16|TRBJ2-7|TRBV27
TGTGCCAGCAGTCCAGTCGGGACTAGCGGGAGCTACGAGCAGTACTTC
CASSPVGTSGSYEQYF
>few|-|13|TRBJ2-1|TRBV6-5
TGTGCCAGCAGTTACTCGAGCCGTAATGAGCAGTTCTTC
CASSYSSRNEQFF
>-|TRBD2|16|TRBJ2-1|TRBV4-2
TGTGCCAGCAGCCGCCATAGCGGGAGAAGCTACAATGAGCAGTTCTTC
CASSRHSGRSYNEQFF
>few|-|14|TRBJ2-2|TRBV28
TGTGCCAGCAGGGTAGGGGCAAACACCGGGGAGCTGTTTTTT
CASRVGANTGELFF
>-|-|14|TRBJ1-3|TRBV6-5
TGTGCCAGCAGTCCGAGGGTCTCTGGAAACACCATATATTTT
CASSPRVSGNTIYF
>-|TRBD2|18|TRBJ2-3|TRBV9
TGTGCCAGCAGCCAAGACGGCGGACTAGTGATGCTCCCAGATACGCAGTATTTT
CASSQDGGLVMLPDTQYF
>-|-|13|TRBJ1-2|TRBV18
TGTGCCAGCTCACCGGAGGGCAGCTATGGCTACACCTTC
CASSPEGSYGYTF
>-|TRBD1|14|TRBJ1-1|TRBV4-2
TGTGCCAGCAGCCAAGGGGACAGGGGATCGGTAGCTTTCTTT
CASSQGDRGSVAFF
>medium-sized|TRBD2|13|TRBJ2-3|TRBV7-9
TGTGCCAGCTCGAAGCGGGAGATAGATACGCAGTATTTT
CASSKREIDTQYF
>-|-|15|TRBJ2-1|TRBV7-2
TGTGCCAGCAGCTTACAGGGATACTCCTACAATGAGCAGTTCTTC
CASSLQGYSYNEQFF
>-|-|13|TRBJ1-2|TRBV5-1
TGCGCCAGCAGCTTGGATAGCAGTTATGGCTACACCTTC
CASSLDSSYGYTF
>once|TRBD1|14|TRBJ1-2|TRBV5-1
TGCGCCAGCAGCTGGCCGGGACAGGGTGCCGGCTACACCTTC
CASSWPGQGAGYTF
>-|TRBD1|12|TRBJ1-2|TRBV5-1
TGCGCCAGCACCGGGACAGGGACGGTGTGGACCTTC
CASTGTGTVWTF
>once|-|13|TRBJ2-7|TRBV6-5
TGTGCCAGCAAGGGGGGGGCTACTTACGAGCAGTACTTC
CASKGGATYEQYF
>-|TRBD1|17|TRBJ2-2|TRBV5-1
TGCGCCAGCAGCTCCGCCAGCGGGACAGGGGACACCGGGGAGCTGTTTTTT
CASSSASGTGDTGELFF
>few|-|13|TRBJ2-5|TRBV29-1
TGCAGCGTTGAACCCATCGAGGGAGAGACCCAGTACTTC
CSVEPIEGETQYF
>-|-|11|TRBJ1-2|TRBV29-1
TGCAGCGTTGATCGGGGGGGTGGCTACACCTTC
CSVDRGGGYTF
>-|TRBD2|17|TRBJ2-1|TRBV7-2
TGTGCCAGCAGCTTAACTAGCGGGAGAAGCGGCTACAATGAGCAGTTCTTC
CASSLTSGRSGYNEQFF
>few|-|16|TRBJ2-7|TRBV14
TGTGCCAGCAGCCCGAATTGGGAGCGGGTTACCTACGAGCAGTACTTC
CASSPNWERVTYEQYF
>-|TRBD1|17|TRBJ2-4|TRBV25-1
TGTGCCAGCAGTGAGCCTACCCCGACAGGGATCGAAAACATTCAGTACTTC
CASSEPTPTGIENIQYF
>once|-|14|TRBJ1-1|TRBV7-2
TGTGCCAGCAGCTTTGGGGGCCTTCAGATTGAAGCTTTCTTT
CASSFGGLQIEAFF
>-|TRBD2|19|TRBJ2-3|TRBV7-2
TGTGCCAGCAGCTTACAACAGCTAGGACTAGCGGGTTACACAGATACGCAGTATTTT
CASSLQQLGLAGYTDTQYF
>-|TRBD2|17|TRBJ2-7|TRBV25-1
TGTGCCAGCAGTGACCCCGGGACCAGCGGGACCTCCTACGAGCAGTACTTC
CASSDPGTSGTSYEQYF
>-|-|15|TRBJ1-1|TRBV6-6
TGTGCCAGCATCCAGGACAGAGGGCTTTTCACTGAAGCTTTCTTT
CASIQDRGLFTEAFF
>few|-|14|TRBJ1-4|TRBV29-1
TGCAGCGTGCTTCAGACCGGACTTAATGACAAACTGTTTTTT
CSVLQTGLNDKLFF